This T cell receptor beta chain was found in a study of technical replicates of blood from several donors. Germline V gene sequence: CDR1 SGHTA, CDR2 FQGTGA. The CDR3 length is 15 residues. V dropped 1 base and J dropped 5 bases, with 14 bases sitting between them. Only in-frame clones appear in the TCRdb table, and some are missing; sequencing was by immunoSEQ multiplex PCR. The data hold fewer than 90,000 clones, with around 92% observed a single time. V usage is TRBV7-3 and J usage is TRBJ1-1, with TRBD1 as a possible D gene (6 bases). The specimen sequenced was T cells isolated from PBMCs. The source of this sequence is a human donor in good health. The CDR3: CASSLNGQGQTEAFF. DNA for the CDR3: TGTGCCAGCAGCTTAAACGGGCAGGGGCAGACTGAAGCTTTCTTT.